The source of this T cell receptor (beta chain) is a study of T-cell reconstitution after alpha-beta-depleted transplantation in children (dated by TCRdb to 2015 to 2016). About the investigation overall: The study quantitatively tracked T-cell immune reconstitution after TCRalphabeta/CD19-depleted allogeneic hematopoietic cell transplantation in children using TCR repertoire profiling. Summary of the overall study and its limitations: Over subsequent months, a decline in hyperexpanded clone frequencies was noted, and after one year, T-cell counts and TCRbeta diversity were mostly ascribed to newly produced T cells. In some patients, high TCRbeta diversity at day 60 was attributed to recipient T cells and intrathymic progenitors that had survived conditioning. Apparently early alphabetaT-cell count recovery about two months after transplant reportedly relied on only several hundred rapidly expanded clones derived from non-depleted graft cells.

This clonotype has ten or more counts. Its antigen has not been determined. Base qualities are not at hand, and no much larger clone is one base apart. According to the study, the label for this sample's treatment or condition signals: allogeneic hematopoietic cell transplantation with graft depleted of TCRalphabeta T cells and CD19 B cells. The children who served as transplant recipients had been given grafts of TCRalphabeta/CD19-depleted allogeneic hematopoietic cells. Libraries were constructed by PCR. The run used an Illumina HiSeq 2500. To normalize quantification of the TCRbeta repertoire, the TCR libraries were built with molecular barcoding that relied on unique molecular identifiers. Clones were called with MiXCR by TCRdb after fastp trimmed the public reads at Q25, and only in-frame beta chains were retained. CDR3 protein sequences are deduplicated, and each keeps its most common genes and DNA. This sample gives 750,000 to 950,000 distinct CDR3 sequences in total; 16% of them show up just once. About 5% of the sample goes to the ten largest clones.

The germline V gene yields SGHTA for CDR1 and FQGNSA for CDR2. The CDR3 has 16 amino acids, counting the end cysteine and phenylalanine. Only the CDR3 region is kept as DNA, spanning 48 bases read in frame from base 1. V lost 4 bases and J lost 2 bases; the stretch between them is 18 bases long. This receptor was taken from a male patient between 5 and 17 years old who had a stem cell transplant for acute lymphoblastic leukemia, so the T cells may come from the graft donor. This sample comprised PBMCs, mostly from graft donor cells, obtained 360 days after TCRalphabeta/CD19-depleted stem cell transplant. Recombination linked TRBV7-2 to TRBJ2-7; TRBD1 is possibly the D segment (6 matching bases). The CDR3 region has the sequence CASSSPGTQEPYEQYF. The nucleotide sequence is TGTGCCAGCAGCTCTCCCGGGACACAAGAGCCCTACGAGCAGTACTTC.